This TCR beta chain appears in the sequencing data of a study of beta chain features in type 1 diabetes. Study at large: Investigators examined approximately 100,000,000 sorted cells across all samples. Points from the study as a whole: Reduced insertions and increased deletions marked VDJ junctions in type 1 diabetes patients.

cDNA synthesis used the whole RNA isolate, giving expressed TCRB sequences. Read counts averaged about 3.57 million for samples of naive, central memory and regulatory T cells. This table comes from immunoSEQ multiplex PCR, and its TCRdb copy is limited to in-frame clones, with some not included. The table has 900,000 or so clones, 17% seen once. The V end was cut by 0 bases, the J end by 5 bases, with 13 bases between. CDR3 size: 15 residues. Germline CDR1 is SGHRS and CDR2 is YFSETQ. A remark on this clone: Its matching antigen is unknown.

Sorting gave populations that all exceeded 95% purity. Sequenced material: naive CD4+ T cells from blood. The clonotype comes from a woman under 30 in good health. The chain couples TRBV5-1 to TRBJ2-3; a possible D gene is TRBD1 (5 bases). The CDR3 DNA reads TGCGCCAGCAGCTTGGTTGTAGGGGCTAGAGATACGCAGTATTTT. Translated, it gives CASSLVVGARDTQYF.